This TCR beta chain derives from a study of shared clonotypes between healthy human individuals. Naive CD8 cells comprised CD45RO-negative, CCR7-positively selected cells, excluding terminally differentiated effector memory CD45RA+ cells. About this clone: What it binds is not known.

Regarding the study as a whole: Generally, naive subsets (rather than memory subsets) showed larger estimated richness. Some clonotypes were shared by all four sorted-subset donors, while others were not shared. The non-shared ones had lower generation probabilities than the shared ones.

The assay was immunoSEQ multiplex PCR, and TCRdb's table has in-frame clones only and misses some. This sample carries some 2 million clones, about 95% of them seen once, and the ten largest clones take more than 0.95%. V lost 7 bases, J lost 2 bases, and 13 bases lay in between. The CDR3 is made up of 14 amino acids. Germline V gene data show CDR1 as SEHNR and CDR2 as FQNEAQ (reference sequence). The clonotype comes from a man between 18 and 35 years old in good health. Sequenced sample: naive CD8+ T cells sorted from blood. The chain recombines TRBV7-9 with TRBJ2-3; D possibly matches TRBD1 or TRBD2 (5 bases each). CDR3 loop: CASIHRDDTDTQYF. CDR3 DNA sequence: TGTGCCAGCATCCACCGGGACGACACAGATACGCAGTATTTT.